This is a list of T cell receptor beta chains from one sample in a study of shared clonotypes between healthy human individuals. The data were produced by immunoSEQ multiplex PCR, yet TCRdb's version contains in-frame clones alone and is incomplete. The sample consists of 2 million to 2.5 million clones, roughly 90% of them appearing once. The specimen was naive CD4+ T cells from PBMCs. These TCRs come from a man between 18 and 29 years old in good health. Some clones in this sample may be carry-over from other donors' samples. CDR3s include the opening cysteine and the closing phenylalanine or tryptophan. The D gene is left open where the match is weak. Clone size appears in some rows only: once, few, many, or a class for an expanded clone.

>TRBD2|TRBJ2-1|TRBV11-2|-
CASSSRTSGRSSYNEQFF
TGTGCCAGCAGCTCAAGGACTAGCGGGAGATCGTCCTACAATGAGCAGTTCTTC
>-|TRBJ1-1|TRBV7-9|-
CASSLAGEAFF
TGTGCCAGCAGCTTAGCAGGAGAAGCTTTCTTT
>-|TRBJ1-6|TRBV30|once
CAWSAQQARGSPLHF
TGTGCCTGGAGTGCACAGCAAGCCCGGGGGTCACCCCTCCACTTT
>-|TRBJ1-4|TRBV4-2|-
CASSRDDRTTNEKLFF
TGTGCCAGCAGCCGCGACGACAGGACTACTAATGAGAAACTGTTTTTT
>-|TRBJ1-2|TRBV18|-
CASSPVAGNQFNYGYTF
TGTGCCAGCTCACCAGTCGCCGGGAACCAGTTTAACTATGGCTACACCTTC
>-|TRBJ2-3|TRBV10-3|-
CAISDGTYASTDTQYF
TGTGCCATCAGTGACGGGACGTATGCTAGCACAGATACGCAGTATTTT
>-|TRBJ2-7|TRBV18|few
CASSPAPGSRDEQYF
TGTGCCAGCTCACCTGCCCCGGGGTCCAGGGACGAGCAGTACTTC
>-|TRBJ2-1|TRBV6-5|-
CATLPRPNNEQFF
TGTGCCACGTTGCCACGGCCCAACAATGAGCAGTTCTTC
>-|TRBJ2-1|TRBV10-1|-
CASSEYFSRGTNEQFF
TGCGCCAGCAGTGAATATTTTAGCAGGGGCACGAATGAGCAGTTCTTC
>TRBD1|TRBJ2-7|TRBV2|-
CASSRPMGQGPYEQYF
TGTGCCAGCAGTCGACCTATGGGACAGGGGCCCTACGAGCAGTACTTC
>TRBD2|TRBJ2-1|TRBV7-3|-
CASSPGLAGYNEQFF
TGTGCCAGCAGCCCGGGACTAGCGGGATACAATGAGCAGTTCTTC
>-|TRBJ2-7|TRBV20-1|-
CSATPTYEQYF
TGCAGTGCCACTCCGACTTACGAGCAGTACTTC
>-|TRBJ2-7|TRBV7-8|-
CASSLTGTMEQYF
TGTGCCAGCAGCTTAACCGGGACGATGGAGCAGTACTTC
>TRBD1|TRBJ2-5|TRBV6-1|-
CASYKGQVQETQYF
TGTGCCAGCTACAAGGGACAGGTCCAAGAGACCCAGTACTTC
>-|TRBJ1-1|TRBV7-2|-
CASSQLAPLTARFF
TGTGCCAGCAGCCAACTTGCTCCTCTGACTGCGCGTTTCTTT
>-|TRBJ2-5|TRBV7-9|-
CASSLQGYQETQYF
TGTGCCAGCAGTTTGCAGGGGTACCAAGAGACCCAGTACTTC
>-|TRBJ1-4|TRBV5-1|-
CASSLGNRVNEKLFF
TGCGCCAGCAGCTTAGGGAACAGGGTTAATGAAAAACTGTTTTTT
>-|TRBJ1-4|TRBV7-6|-
CASSLTGRNEKLFF
TGTGCCAGCAGCCTGACAGGCCGTAATGAAAAACTGTTTTTT
>-|TRBJ1-5|TRBV28|-
CASSPYIENQPQHF
TGTGCCAGCAGCCCCTACATAGAAAATCAGCCCCAGCATTTT
>-|TRBJ1-2|TRBV19|-
CASSQMYGYTF
TGTGCCAGTAGTCAGATGTATGGCTACACCTTC
>-|TRBJ2-7|TRBV7-9|-
CASSSPGWEASSSYEQYF
TGTGCCAGCAGCTCTCCGGGGTGGGAGGCCTCGAGCTCCTACGAGCAGTACTTC
>TRBD2|TRBJ2-7|TRBV19|-
CASSPPASGARLYEQYF
TGTGCCAGTAGCCCCCCGGCCAGCGGGGCGCGACTCTACGAGCAGTACTTC
>TRBD1|TRBJ1-5|TRBV28|-
CASRVTGGAVRNNQPQHF
TGTGCCAGCAGGGTCACAGGGGGCGCGGTTAGAAACAATCAGCCCCAGCATTTT
>-|TRBJ2-2|TRBV27|-
CASNRQPNTGELFF
TGTGCCAGCAATCGACAGCCGAACACCGGGGAGCTGTTTTTT
>-|TRBJ2-1|TRBV21-1|-
CASSKSGGTSGSNEQFF
TGTGCCAGCAGCAAATCCGGGGGGACTAGCGGGAGCAATGAGCAGTTCTTC
>-|TRBJ2-6|TRBV5-4|-
CASSFRELKYTGANVLTF
TGTGCCAGCAGCTTCCGCGAGCTGAAATACACTGGGGCCAACGTCCTGACTTTC
>-|TRBJ1-3|TRBV18|-
CASSPSGSMRGNTIYF
TGTGCCAGCTCACCATCAGGGTCGATGAGAGGAAACACCATATATTTT
>TRBD1|TRBJ1-2|TRBV15|few
CATSRGQGAYGYTF
TGTGCCACCAGCAGGGGACAGGGCGCGTATGGCTACACCTTC
>-|TRBJ1-4|TRBV28|-
CASSRMGGDEKLFF
TGTGCCAGCAGCCGTATGGGAGGAGATGAAAAACTGTTTTTT
>TRBD2|TRBJ2-3|TRBV27|-
CASSLSASGGGSTQYF
TGTGCCAGCAGTTTGTCGGCTAGCGGAGGAGGTAGTACGCAGTATTTT
>-|TRBJ1-1|TRBV2|few
CASSEQGGSTEAFF
TGTGCCAGCAGTGAACAGGGTGGGAGCACTGAAGCTTTCTTT
>TRBD2|TRBJ2-7|TRBV9|-
CASSVGIAGVYEQYF
TGTGCCAGCAGCGTAGGGATAGCGGGAGTTTACGAGCAGTACTTC
>-|TRBJ2-1|TRBV28|-
CASRRGGAWVYNEQFF
TGTGCCAGCAGGCGAGGGGGGGCGTGGGTATACAATGAGCAGTTCTTC
>TRBD1|TRBJ1-4|TRBV2|-
CASRAGQGNEKLFF
TGTGCCAGCAGGGCGGGACAGGGTAATGAAAAACTGTTTTTT
>TRBD2|TRBJ2-5|TRBV6-5|-
CASSYLLADAQETQYF
TGTGCCAGCAGTTATCTCCTAGCGGACGCTCAAGAGACCCAGTACTTC
>-|TRBJ2-7|TRBV7-9|-
CASSYYRDSYEQYF
TGTGCCAGCAGCTATTACAGGGACTCCTACGAGCAGTACTTC
>-|TRBJ2-7|TRBV29-1|-
CSVALAPSSYEQYF
TGCAGCGTTGCACTAGCCCCGAGCTCCTACGAGCAGTACTTC
>-|TRBJ2-2|TRBV5-1|-
CASSPKTRLNTGELFF
TGCGCCAGCAGCCCAAAAACTAGACTAAACACCGGGGAGCTGTTTTTT
>-|TRBJ1-1|TRBV28|-
CASSAHRAEGTEAFF
TGTGCCAGCAGTGCCCACAGGGCCGAAGGCACTGAAGCTTTCTTT
>-|TRBJ2-7|TRBV5-1|-
CASSPQGIVPYEQYF
TGCGCCAGCAGCCCGCAGGGGATAGTGCCCTACGAGCAGTACTTC
>-|TRBJ2-1|TRBV5-1|-
CASSLSYNEQFF
TGCGCCAGCAGCTTGAGCTACAATGAGCAGTTCTTC
>-|TRBJ2-7|TRBV6-1|-
CASSRDYEQYF
TGTGCCAGCAGCCGTGACTACGAGCAGTACTTC
>TRBD2|TRBJ2-4|TRBV7-2|-
CASSPGLPSNIQYF
TGTGCCAGCAGCCCGGGACTACCCTCAAACATTCAGTACTTC
>-|TRBJ2-7|TRBV7-2|-
CASSLVDAPTPSSYEQYF
TGTGCCAGCAGCTTAGTGGATGCACCAACTCCTTCCTCCTACGAGCAGTACTTC
>TRBD2|TRBJ2-7|TRBV4-1|-
CASSQGGGRRYEQYF
TGCGCCAGCAGCCAAGGGGGCGGGAGAAGGTACGAGCAGTACTTC
>TRBD2|TRBJ2-2|TRBV27|once
CASSSAGGRTGELFF
TGTGCCAGCAGTAGTGCGGGAGGGCGGACCGGGGAGCTGTTTTTT
>-|TRBJ2-3|TRBV27|-
CASSLQRRVADTQYF
TGTGCCAGCAGTTTACAGCGTAGAGTCGCAGATACGCAGTATTTT
>-|TRBJ1-4|TRBV2|-
CASVTTTNEKLFF
TGTGCCAGCGTCACCACAACTAATGAAAAACTGTTTTTT
>TRBD2|TRBJ2-7|TRBV9|once
CASSGPTSASYEQYF
TGTGCCAGCAGCGGCCCAACTAGCGCCTCCTACGAGCAGTACTTC
>TRBD2|TRBJ2-1|TRBV5-4|-
CASSFGTSGSNEQFF
TGTGCCAGCAGTTTCGGGACTAGCGGGAGCAATGAGCAGTTCTTC
>-|TRBJ2-5|TRBV11-2|-
CASSLQGQMQETQYF
TGTGCCAGCAGCTTACAAGGACAGATGCAAGAGACCCAGTACTTC
>-|TRBJ2-7|TRBV19|-
CASSIGGRGGDYEQYF
TGTGCCAGTAGTATAGGTGGAAGGGGCGGCGACTACGAGCAGTACTTC
>-|TRBJ1-2|TRBV5-6|-
CASSMRSPFGTF
TGTGCCAGCAGCATGCGGTCGCCCTTTGGCACCTTC
>-|TRBJ1-5|TRBV19|-
CASSPTIGGSNQPQHF
TGTGCCAGTAGCCCCACTATAGGCGGGAGTAATCAGCCCCAGCATTTT